This entry lists 28 T cell receptor beta chains sequenced from one sample in a study of cytotoxic CD8 clonotypes in ibrutinib-treated CLL. Some clones are missing from TCRdb's copy, which holds only in-frame ones; the method was immunoSEQ multiplex PCR. This sample has a few hundred thousand clones, with roughly 70% found just once. Sequencing used PBMCs, obtained after 36 months of ibrutinib treatment. These receptors were taken from a human donor with chronic lymphocytic leukemia.

The V call is TRBV7-2, the J call TRBJ2-5; perhaps TRBD1 as D (7 bases). Trimming shortened V by 2 bases and J by 5 bases, and 18 bases separated the two germline ends. Germline V gene sequence: CDR1 SGHTA, CDR2 FQGNSA. The CDR3 runs 16 residues. The CDR3, as DNA: TGTGCCAGCAGCTTATGGGTCACAGGGGAGGTGGAGACCCAGTACTTC. It specifies CASSLWVTGEVETQYF. The full variable domain, in which reference TRBV7-2 and TRBJ2-5 provide the parts outside the CDR3, is GAGVSQSPSNKVTEKGKDVELRCDPISGHTALYWYRQSLGQGLEFLIYFQGNSAPDKSGLPSDRFSAERTGGSVSTLTIQRTQQEDSAVYLCASSLWVTGEVETQYFGPGTRLLVL.

This clone was seen only a few times. This rearrangement joins TRBV5-1 to TRBJ2-5; D gene unclear. The CDR3 length is 12 residues. V was shortened by 7 bases and J by 5 bases, with 12 bases between the two germline ends. CDR1 is SGHRS and CDR2 is YFSETQ in the germline V gene. The CDR3 spells CASRPNYETQYF. The CDR3 bases are TGCGCCAGCCGGCCTAATTACGAGACCCAGTACTTC.

The rearrangement joins TRBV18 to TRBJ2-7, with 10 nucleotides matching TRBD2. Trimming took 4 bases from V and 5 from J; bases not matched to a gene: 17. Germline loops: CDR1 KGHSH, CDR2 LQKENI. This CDR3 contains 18 residues. For the CDR3, the DNA is TGTGCCAGCTCACATAACAGGGGTACCCTAGCGGGAGCCCACGAGCAGTACTTC. Translating gives CASSHNRGTLAGAHEQYF.

The J gene is TRBJ1-2, the V gene TRBV5-1, with TRBD1 as a possible D gene (5 bases). V lost 0 bases, J lost 3 bases, and 9 bases lay in between. CDR1 and CDR2 from the germline V gene are SGHRS and YFSETQ. This CDR3 contains 14 residues. CDR3 sequence: CASSLEGSYYGYTF. CDR3 DNA: TGCGCCAGCAGCTTGGAGGGGTCCTACTATGGCTACACCTTC.

This chain connects TRBV19 to TRBJ2-3; TRBD2 agrees at 10 bases. The CDR3 loop spans 16 amino acids. The V and J ends lost 2 bases and 6 bases, in that order; junction bases with no gene match: 8. The germline V gene has CDR1 LNHDA and CDR2 SQIVND (reference sequence). The CDR3 protein is CASSIPAAGGMDTQYF. CDR3 sequence (DNA): TGTGCCAGTAGTATACCCGCAGCGGGAGGGATGGATACGCAGTATTTT.

The V and J genes are TRBV29-1 and TRBJ1-3; 8 positions match TRBD1. This CDR3 has 13 amino acids. V was clipped by 6 bases and J by 2 bases; unmatched bases: 3. Germline V gives CDR1 SQVTM, CDR2 ANQGSEA. CDR3 DNA: TGCAGCGTCAGGGGGCGGCCTGGAAACACCATATATTTT. Amino acids: CSVRGRPGNTIYF.

This clone was seen only a few times. The chain combines TRBV2 with TRBJ1-2, with 8 bases matching TRBD1. Trimming at V came to 8 bases and at J to 2 bases, leaving 10 bases not matched to a gene. The CDR3 totals 15 residues. Germline V CDR1 and CDR2: SNHLY, FYNNEI. This CDR3 reads CASLQDRAGNYGYTF. CDR3 nucleotide sequence: TGTGCCAGCCTCCAGGACAGGGCAGGGAACTATGGCTACACCTTC.

The V call is TRBV10-2, the J call TRBJ2-1; 12 bases line up with TRBD2. Germline-derived CDR1 and CDR2 are WSHSY and SAAADI. The J segment lost 9 bases and the V segment lost 7 bases, leaving 7 bases of the junction unmatched. This CDR3 comprises 14 residues. DNA for the CDR3: TGCGCCAGCAAGCTAGCGGGGGGGCGTGGTGAGCAGTTCTTC. Its translation is CASKLAGGRGEQFF.

The rearrangement links TRBV25-1 to TRBJ1-2; a possible D gene is TRBD1 (5 bases). CDR1 is MGHDK, CDR2 SYGVNS, per germline. The germline V and J ends were trimmed by 1 base and 2 bases, with 14 bases remaining between them. The CDR3 length is 16 residues. CDR3 in DNA: TGTGCCAGCAGTGAATTGCGCGGCAGGGAGAACTATGGCTACACCTTC. It specifies CASSELRGRENYGYTF.

CDR3 nucleotide sequence: TGTGCCATCAGTGAGAGCGGGGGGGAAGAGACCCAGTACTTC. Protein: CAISESGGEETQYF. The V gene is TRBV10-3, the J gene TRBJ2-5, with 10 nucleotides matching TRBD2. This CDR3 contains 14 residues. Germline lookup yields CDR1 ENHRY and CDR2 SYGVKD. V lost 2 bases to trimming and J lost 3 bases; unmatched junction nucleotides: 0.

The chain carries TRBV28 and TRBJ2-1, with 7 bases lining up with TRBD2. V dropped 1 base and J dropped 5; count of bases not matched to a gene: 8. CDR1 is MDHEN, CDR2 SYDVKM, per germline. This CDR3 comprises 16 residues. The CDR3 region is CASSLYGGSGDNEQFF. For the CDR3, the DNA is TGTGCCAGCAGTTTATATGGCGGGAGCGGGGACAATGAGCAGTTCTTC.

This CDR3 is CASSPNPTAVYNEQFF. The DNA of the CDR3 is TGTGCCAGCAGCCCAAACCCGACTGCGGTGTACAATGAGCAGTTCTTC. The rearrangement joins TRBV7-9 to TRBJ2-1, with D uncertain. The CDR3 has 16 residues. Trimming stripped 5 bases from V and 4 bases from J, with 18 bases between. Germline CDR1 is SEHNR and CDR2 is FQNEAQ (reference sequence).

The chain recombines TRBV29-1 with TRBJ2-5, with a tentative D call TRBD1 (6 bases). V was clipped by 7 bases and J by 6 bases, with 12 bases between them. The CDR3 is 11 amino acids. CDR1 and CDR2 from the germline V gene are SQVTM and ANQGSEA. CDR3 protein: CSEQGLKTQYF. DNA of the CDR3: TGCAGCGAACAGGGCTTGAAGACCCAGTACTTC.

CDR3 coding DNA: TGTGCCAGCAGAGAGGGTCCGATGAACACTGAAGCTTTCTTT. This translates into CASREGPMNTEAFF. The chain carries TRBV2 and TRBJ1-1, with D unclear. V was cut by 6 bases and J by 0 bases, with 11 bases left in between. Germline V gives CDR1 SNHLY, CDR2 FYNNEI. The length of the CDR3 is 14 residues.

Of note for this clone: At one end the junction does not follow the germline gene, possibly because of a read error. V and J are TRBV6-6 and TRBJ2-7; TRBD2 matches at 7 bases. The CDR3 is made up of 11 amino acids. The V gene's germline CDR1 is MNHNY and CDR2 SVGAGI (reference sequence). In DNA form, the CDR3 reads TGTGCCAGCAGAAGGGACTACGGGCAGTACTTC. Protein: CASRRDYGQYF.

The V call is TRBV28, the J call TRBJ2-2, with D maybe TRBD1 (6 bases). The CDR3 extends over 15 amino acids. V was cut by 2 bases and J by 6 bases, with 13 bases left in between. Looked up from germline, CDR1 is MDHEN and CDR2 is SYDVKM. This CDR3 is CASSLGNRDPGELFF. Written as DNA, the CDR3 is TGTGCCAGCAGTTTAGGCAACAGGGATCCCGGGGAGCTGTTTTTT. Variable domain in full (rest from reference TRBV28 and TRBJ2-2): DVKVTQSSRYLVKRTGEKVFLECVQDMDHENMFWYRQDPGLGLRLIYFSYDVKMKEKGDIPEGYSVSREKKERFSLILESASTNQTSMYLCASSLGNRDPGELFFGEGSRLTVL.

This clone was seen only once. The identical CDR3 is also encoded by other nucleotide sequences in the sample. This chain joins TRBV7-9 and TRBJ2-2; TRBD1 matches 7 bases. The germline CDR1 and CDR2 sequences are SEHNR and FQNEAQ (reference sequence). After removal of 2 bases from V and 6 bases from J, the junction contained 3 bases not matched to a gene. The CDR3 is 14 amino acids. The CDR3 DNA follows: TGTGCCAGCAGCTTAATGACAGGGTCCGGGGAGCTGTTTTTT. It encodes CASSLMTGSGELFF. Drawing the rest from reference TRBV7-9 and TRBJ2-2, the complete variable domain is DTGVSQNPRHKITKRGQNVTFRCDPISEHNRLYWYRQTLGQGPEFLTYFQNEAQLEKSRLLSDRFSAERPKGSFSTLEIQRTEQGDSAMYLCASSLMTGSGELFFGEGSRLTVL.

This clone has more than one count but fewer than ten. The chain links TRBV10-3 to TRBJ1-5; TRBD1 aligns across 8 bases. The trim removed 4 bases at V and 1 base at J, leaving 6 bases unmatched. Looked up from germline, CDR1 is ENHRY and CDR2 is SYGVKD. The CDR3 covers 16 residues. The chain's CDR3 is CAISGGQGNSNQPQHF. The CDR3 DNA follows: TGTGCCATCAGTGGTGGACAGGGTAACAGCAATCAGCCCCAGCATTTT.

This chain joins TRBV28 and TRBJ2-3, with a weak D call TRBD2 (5 bases). Per germline, CDR1 MDHEN and CDR2 SYDVKM. V was shortened by 6 bases and J by 1 base, with 17 bases between the two germline ends. This CDR3 spans 16 amino acids. CDR3 sequence reads: CASREDYRPRTDTQYF. The CDR3 bases are TGTGCCAGCAGAGAAGACTACCGACCCCGCACAGATACGCAGTATTTT.

There are a few counts of this clone. The chain uses TRBV2 and TRBJ2-3; perhaps TRBD1 as D (6 bases). Per germline, CDR1 SNHLY and CDR2 FYNNEI. The CDR3 contains 15 residues. V was pared by 9 bases and J by 2 bases, with 18 bases between. CDR3 sequence reads: CASRGGVGYTDTQYF. CDR3 bases: TGTGCCAGTAGAGGGGGAGTGGGGTACACAGATACGCAGTATTTT.

CDR3 loop: CASSLYQETQYF. In DNA, the CDR3 is TGTGCCAGCAGTTTGTACCAAGAGACCCAGTACTTC. The chain joins TRBV2 to TRBJ2-5, with D unclear. The germline V gene has CDR1 SNHLY and CDR2 FYNNEI. Trimming removed 5 bases at V and 0 bases at J, with 4 bases between. This CDR3 is 12 amino acids long. The complete variable domain, with remaining parts taken from reference TRBV2 and TRBJ2-5, reads EPEVTQTPSHQVTQMGQEVILRCVPISNHLYFYWYRQILGQKVEFLVSFYNNEISEKSEIFDDQFSVERPDGSNFTLKIRSTKLEDSAMYFCASSLYQETQYFGPGTRLLVL.

V usage is TRBV28 and J usage is TRBJ2-5, with 12 bases fitting TRBD2. This CDR3 spans 17 amino acids. Germline values: CDR1 MDHEN, CDR2 SYDVKM. J gave up 2 bases and V 3 bases, and 7 bases lay outside the gene matches. CDR3 region: CASSLQTGLAGQETQYF. In nucleotides, the CDR3 is TGTGCCAGCAGTTTGCAGACAGGACTAGCGGGGCAAGAGACCCAGTACTTC.

The gene calls are TRBV29-1 and TRBJ2-7, with 13 bases aligning to TRBD2. Trimming cost V 5 bases and J 0 bases; bases outside gene matches: 4. There are 15 residues in the CDR3. In germline, CDR1 is SQVTM, CDR2 ANQGSEA. The CDR3 loop is CSVRTSGGTSYEQYF. In nucleotides, the CDR3 is TGCAGCGTTCGGACTAGCGGGGGCACCTCCTACGAGCAGTACTTC.

The chain is built from TRBV28 and TRBJ2-7; 15 nucleotides line up with TRBD2. The CDR3 contains 15 residues. CDR1 and CDR2 (germline): MDHEN, SYDVKM. The J segment lost 4 bases and the V segment lost 3 bases, leaving 1 base of the junction unmatched. The CDR3 sequence: CASSLGTSGRYEQYF. CDR3 in DNA: TGTGCCAGCAGTTTGGGGACTAGCGGGAGGTACGAGCAGTACTTC.

This clone occurred once. Relative to the germline gene, one junction end is altered; a read error may explain this. The V call is TRBV27, the J call TRBJ2-7, with 11 bases that match TRBD1. Germline CDR1 and CDR2: MNHEY and SMNVEV (reference sequence). CDR3 length: 16 amino acids. The CDR3 nucleotides are TGTGCCAGCAGTCTATCCGGGACAGGGGGGGTCTACGAGCAGTACTTC. Protein sequence: CASSLSGTGGVYEQYF.

Only a few counts were recorded for this clone. The chain uses TRBV10-1 and TRBJ1-2; D uncertain. The germline gives CDR1 WNHNN, CDR2 SYGVQD (reference sequence). Trimming took off 5 bases at V and 6 bases at J, with 19 bases between the two ends. This CDR3 has 15 residues. The CDR3 DNA reads as TGCGCCAGCAGTCCCTTTCCGAGTGGTGGCCATGGCTACACCTTC. As protein: CASSPFPSGGHGYTF.

The rearrangement links TRBV10-3 to TRBJ1-2, with 9 positions matching TRBD1. V lost 6 bases and J lost 4; bases outside the gene matches: 6. This CDR3 region has 14 residues. Germline CDR1 ENHRY, CDR2 SYGVKD. CDR3 loop: CAIRDRGQIYGYTF. CDR3 DNA sequence: TGTGCCATCAGGGACAGGGGACAAATCTATGGCTACACCTTC.

This chain uses TRBV19 with TRBJ2-2; possibly TRBD1 or TRBD2 for D (5 bases each). Germline V lookup: CDR1 LNHDA, CDR2 SQIVND (reference sequence). Between the trimmed V and J ends, which lost 5 bases and 0 bases, there was a span of 19 bases. The CDR3 has 18 amino acids. The CDR3 DNA reads as TGTGCCAGTAGTCGAGGGGCAGGCCCGTTCGCGAACACCGGGGAGCTGTTTTTT. Encoded protein: CASSRGAGPFANTGELFF.